This T cell receptor (beta chain) came from a study of CD8+ T cells in alopecia areata. Background on the study: A regimen of oral tofacitinib, 5 to 10 mg twice daily, was given to treated patients. Tofacitinib treatment spanned 6 to 18 months, with 6 months off drug afterward.

Overall study findings and caveats: Affected scalp, especially in alopecia totalis/universalis, had a higher clonality than normal scalp did.

Comment on this clone: Its antigen remains unknown.

The CDR3 runs 16 residues. V lost 0 bases, J lost 2 bases, and 14 bases lay in between. Per germline, CDR1 LGHNA and CDR2 YNFKEQ. Isolated RNA was reverse transcribed into cDNA used as the sequencing template. Generated by immunoSEQ multiplex PCR, the TCRdb table keeps only in-frame clones and is missing some. The table shows about 150,000 clones, with about 60% occurring only once. The sequence came from a human donor with alopecia areata. The source was CD4+ T cells sorted from blood, collected at week 0. This chain connects TRBV4-2 to TRBJ2-7; D is uncertain. CDR3 region: CASSQDGLEGAYEQYF. CDR3 in DNA: TGTGCCAGCAGCCAAGATGGGCTAGAAGGAGCCTACGAGCAGTACTTC.